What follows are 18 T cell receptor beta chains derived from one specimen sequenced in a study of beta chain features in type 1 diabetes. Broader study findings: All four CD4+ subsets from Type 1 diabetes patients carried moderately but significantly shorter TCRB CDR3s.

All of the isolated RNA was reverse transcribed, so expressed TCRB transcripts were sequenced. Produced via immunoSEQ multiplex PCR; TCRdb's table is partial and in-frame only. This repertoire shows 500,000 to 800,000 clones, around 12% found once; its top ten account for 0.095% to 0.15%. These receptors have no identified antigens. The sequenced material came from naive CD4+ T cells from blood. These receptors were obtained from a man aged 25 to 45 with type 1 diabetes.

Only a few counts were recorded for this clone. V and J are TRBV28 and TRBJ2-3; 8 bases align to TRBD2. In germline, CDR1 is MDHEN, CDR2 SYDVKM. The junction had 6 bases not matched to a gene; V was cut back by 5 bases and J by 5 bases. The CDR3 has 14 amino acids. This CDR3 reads CASSLGTRQDTQYF. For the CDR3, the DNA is TGTGCCAGCAGTCTCGGGACTAGGCAAGATACGCAGTATTTT.

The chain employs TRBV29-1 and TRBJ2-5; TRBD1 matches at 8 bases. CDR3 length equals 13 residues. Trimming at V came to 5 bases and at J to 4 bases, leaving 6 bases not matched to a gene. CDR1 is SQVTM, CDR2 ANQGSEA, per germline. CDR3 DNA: TGCAGCGTTCCCCGGACAGGGAGAGAGACCCAGTACTTC. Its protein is CSVPRTGRETQYF.

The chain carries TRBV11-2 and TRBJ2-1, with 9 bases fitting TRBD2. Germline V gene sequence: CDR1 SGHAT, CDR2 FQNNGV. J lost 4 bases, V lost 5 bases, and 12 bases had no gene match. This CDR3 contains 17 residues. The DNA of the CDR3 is TGTGCCAGCAGCCTTTGGCTAGCGGGGACAGAATACAATGAGCAGTTCTTC. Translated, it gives CASSLWLAGTEYNEQFF.

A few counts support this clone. This chain's CDR3 is CASSATGISGNTIYF. CDR3 sequence (DNA): TGTGCCAGTAGTGCCACAGGGATCTCTGGAAACACCATATATTTT. The gene calls are TRBV19 and TRBJ1-3; the D gene is possibly TRBD1 (6 bases). This CDR3 region has 15 residues. CDR1 is LNHDA, CDR2 SQIVND, per germline (reference sequence). Trimming shortened V by 5 bases and J by 0 bases, and 11 bases separated the two germline ends. Together with reference TRBV19 and TRBJ1-3, the CDR3 gives the full variable domain: DGGITQSPKYLFRKEGQNVTLSCEQNLNHDAMYWYRQDPGQGLRLIYYSQIVNDFQKGDIAEGYSVSREKKESFPLTVTSAQKNPTAFYLCASSATGISGNTIYFGEGSWLTVV.

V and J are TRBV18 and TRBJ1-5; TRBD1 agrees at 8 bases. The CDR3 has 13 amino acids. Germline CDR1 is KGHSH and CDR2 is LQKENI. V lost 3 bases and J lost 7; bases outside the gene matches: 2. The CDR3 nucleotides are TGTGCCAGCTCACCCCAGGGGGCCCAGCCCCAGCATTTT. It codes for CASSPQGAQPQHF.

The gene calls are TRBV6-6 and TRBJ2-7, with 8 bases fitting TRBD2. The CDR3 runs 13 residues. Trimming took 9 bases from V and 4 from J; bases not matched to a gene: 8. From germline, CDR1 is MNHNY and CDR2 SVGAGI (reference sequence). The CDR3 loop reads CASSGEGRYEQYF. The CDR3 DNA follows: TGTGCCAGTAGCGGGGAGGGAAGGTACGAGCAGTACTTC.

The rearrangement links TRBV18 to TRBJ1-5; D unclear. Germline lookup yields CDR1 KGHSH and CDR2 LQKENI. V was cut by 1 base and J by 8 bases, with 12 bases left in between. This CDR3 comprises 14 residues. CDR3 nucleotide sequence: TGTGCCAGCTCACCACAGAGTCCTCCTGAGCCCCAGCATTTT. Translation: CASSPQSPPEPQHF.

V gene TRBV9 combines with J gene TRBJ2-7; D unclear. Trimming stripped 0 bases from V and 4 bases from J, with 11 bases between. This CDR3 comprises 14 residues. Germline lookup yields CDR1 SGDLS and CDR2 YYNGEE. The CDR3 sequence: CASSVGHNIYEQYF. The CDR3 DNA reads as TGTGCCAGCAGCGTAGGTCACAACATATACGAGCAGTACTTC.

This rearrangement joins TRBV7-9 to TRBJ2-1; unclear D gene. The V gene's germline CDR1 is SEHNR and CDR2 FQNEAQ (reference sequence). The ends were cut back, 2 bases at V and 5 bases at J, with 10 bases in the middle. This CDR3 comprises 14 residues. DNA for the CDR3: TGTGCCAGCAGCTTAACTAACATACACAATGAGCAGTTCTTC. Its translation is CASSLTNIHNEQFF.

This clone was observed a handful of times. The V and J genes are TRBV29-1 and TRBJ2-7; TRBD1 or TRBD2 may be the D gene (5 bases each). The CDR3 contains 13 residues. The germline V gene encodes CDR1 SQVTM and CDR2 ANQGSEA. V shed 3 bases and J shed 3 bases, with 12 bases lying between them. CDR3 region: CSVDGQGVYEQYF. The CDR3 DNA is TGCAGCGTTGATGGGCAGGGAGTCTACGAGCAGTACTTC.

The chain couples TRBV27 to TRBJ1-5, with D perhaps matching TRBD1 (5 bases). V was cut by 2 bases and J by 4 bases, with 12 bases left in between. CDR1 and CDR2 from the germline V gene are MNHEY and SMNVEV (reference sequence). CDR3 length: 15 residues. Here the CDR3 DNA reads TGTGCCAGCAGTTTAGGGGGACGGAGAAATCAGCCCCAGCATTTT. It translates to CASSLGGRRNQPQHF.

Written as DNA, the CDR3 is TGTGCCAGCAGCGTAGGGGCCGGAGAGACCCAGTACTTC. Its protein product is CASSVGAGETQYF. The J gene is TRBJ2-5, the V gene TRBV9; D unclear. Germline lookup yields CDR1 SGDLS and CDR2 YYNGEE. The CDR3 is made up of 13 amino acids. Trimming cost V 0 bases and J 4 bases, with 7 bases left between them.

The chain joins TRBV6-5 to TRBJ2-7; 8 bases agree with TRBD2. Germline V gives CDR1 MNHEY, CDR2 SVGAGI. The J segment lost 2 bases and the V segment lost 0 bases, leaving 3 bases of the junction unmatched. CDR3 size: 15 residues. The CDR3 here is CASSYSRAGAYEQYF. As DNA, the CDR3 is TGTGCCAGCAGTTACTCGCGAGCGGGGGCCTACGAGCAGTACTTC.

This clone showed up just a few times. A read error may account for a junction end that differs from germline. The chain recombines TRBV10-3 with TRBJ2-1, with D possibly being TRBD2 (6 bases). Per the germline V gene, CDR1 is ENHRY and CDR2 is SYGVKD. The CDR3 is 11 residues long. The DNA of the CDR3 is TGTGCCATCAGTGTTGGCAGGGACTTGGTCTTC. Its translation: CAISVGRDLVF.

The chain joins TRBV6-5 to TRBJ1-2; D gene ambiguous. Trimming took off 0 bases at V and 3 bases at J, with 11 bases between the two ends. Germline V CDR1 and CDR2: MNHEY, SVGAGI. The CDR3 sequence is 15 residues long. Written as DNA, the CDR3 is TGTGCCAGCAGTTACTCATCGAATGGAGACTATGGCTACACCTTC. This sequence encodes CASSYSSNGDYGYTF.

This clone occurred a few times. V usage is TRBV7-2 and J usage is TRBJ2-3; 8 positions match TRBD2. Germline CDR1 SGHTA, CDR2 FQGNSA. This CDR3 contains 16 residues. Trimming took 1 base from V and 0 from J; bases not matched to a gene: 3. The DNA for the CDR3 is TGTGCCAGCAGCTTAGGACGGGGGGGTAGCACAGATACGCAGTATTTT. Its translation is CASSLGRGGSTDTQYF.

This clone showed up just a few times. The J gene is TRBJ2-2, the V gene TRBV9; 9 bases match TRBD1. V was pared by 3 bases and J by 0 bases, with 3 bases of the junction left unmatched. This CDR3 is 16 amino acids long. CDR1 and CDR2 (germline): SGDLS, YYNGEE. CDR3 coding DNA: TGTGCCAGCAGCGCCGGACAGGGGACGAACACCGGGGAGCTGTTTTTT. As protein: CASSAGQGTNTGELFF.

CDR3 region: CAWRDSRITSSGNTIYF. CDR3 coding DNA: TGTGCCTGGAGGGACAGCCGAATAACATCCTCTGGAAACACCATATATTTT. The chain recombines TRBV30 with TRBJ1-3; tentative D call: TRBD1 (6 bases). The CDR3 is made up of 17 amino acids. The germline V gene encodes CDR1 GTSNPN and CDR2 SVGIG (reference sequence). The V and J ends lost 3 bases and 0 bases respectively, with 18 bases between them.